Presented here are 7 T cell receptor beta chains from one specimen sequenced in a study of response to subunit inactivated influenza vaccine. In TCRdb, the RT-PCR reads were re-called with MiXCR into one record per CDR3 protein. The sample yields around 790,000 distinct CDR3 sequences, 21% seen once. The sample was PBMCs from blood, taken approximately 5 days after vaccination. The receptor source for this set is a man aged 45-65 years who received an inactivated influenza vaccine.

This clonotype was observed a single time. J is TRBJ2-5 and V is TRBV7-9, with D possibly TRBD2 on 5 matching bases. The CDR3 runs 13 residues. The germline V gene has CDR1 SEHNR and CDR2 FQNEAQ (reference sequence). The V end was cut by 5 bases, the J end by 6 bases, with 13 bases between. The CDR3 protein is CASSPSGEKTQYF. In DNA form, the CDR3 reads TGTGCCAGCAGCCCGAGCGGTGAAAAGACCCAGTACTTC.

This clonotype has at least ten counts. This chain joins TRBV7-2 and TRBJ2-7, with 7 nucleotides matching TRBD2. This CDR3 is 15 amino acids long. Germline assignment: CDR1 SGHTA and CDR2 FQGNSA. J gave up 0 bases and V 5 bases, and 7 bases lay outside the gene matches. This CDR3 reads CASSPMGGLSYEQYF. CDR3 nucleotides: TGTGCCAGCAGCCCCATGGGAGGGCTCTCCTACGAGCAGTACTTC. The full variable domain, in which reference TRBV7-2 and TRBJ2-7 provide the parts outside the CDR3, is GAGVSQSPSNKVTEKGKDVELRCDPISGHTALYWYRQSLGQGLEFLIYFQGNSAPDKSGLPSDRFSAERTGGSVSTLTIQRTQQEDSAVYLCASSPMGGLSYEQYFGPGTRLTVT.

This clonotype has a handful of counts. The chain recombines TRBV7-9 with TRBJ2-1, with 8 bases matching TRBD2. Germline V gives CDR1 SEHNR, CDR2 FQNEAQ (reference sequence). J lost 9 bases, V lost 4 bases, and 17 bases had no gene match. There are 17 residues in the CDR3. CDR3 sequence: CASSYGRGGGRRGEQFF. The CDR3 nucleotides are TGTGCCAGCAGCTACGGGAGGGGAGGTGGGAGAAGAGGTGAGCAGTTCTTC.

This sequence joins TRBV7-9 and TRBJ2-1; D may be TRBD1 (6 bases). The CDR3 consists of 14 residues. The V end lost 4 bases, the J end lost 7 bases, and 14 bases lay between the germline ends. The germline V gene has CDR1 SEHNR and CDR2 FQNEAQ (reference sequence). The CDR3 DNA reads as TGTGCCAGCAGCTCAACCGATACAGGGAATGAGCAGTTCTTC. Amino acids: CASSSTDTGNEQFF.

This clonotype was observed a few times. This sequence joins TRBV5-8 and TRBJ2-1, with D unclear. The CDR3 contains 12 residues. Trimming stripped 4 bases from V and 9 bases from J, with 11 bases between. From germline, CDR1 is SGHTS and CDR2 YDEGEE. The DNA for the CDR3 is TGTGCCAGCAGCGCGCTCTGGGGTGAGCAGTTCTTC. It specifies CASSALWGEQFF.

In its sample, this clonotype was seen a few times. J is TRBJ1-5 and V is TRBV19, with TRBD1 matching over 9 bases. Trimming removed 4 bases from V and 0 bases from J; junction bases left unmatched: 4. CDR3 length equals 16 residues. Germline CDR1 and CDR2: LNHDA and SQIVND (reference sequence). The CDR3 spells CASSTTGGPSNQPQHF. CDR3 nucleotide sequence: TGTGCCAGTAGTACCACAGGGGGCCCTAGCAATCAGCCCCAGCATTTT.

This clonotype occurred a few times. V usage is TRBV11-2 and J usage is TRBJ2-6; D is unclear. Trimming cost V 2 bases and J 0 bases, with 17 bases left between them. The length of the CDR3 is 19 residues. Per germline, CDR1 SGHAT and CDR2 FQNNGV. CDR3 residues: CASSLWAKAFLSGANVLTF. The CDR3 DNA sequence: TGTGCCAGCAGCTTATGGGCGAAGGCCTTCCTCTCTGGGGCCAACGTCCTGACTTTC. Full variable domain (outside the CDR3, taken from reference TRBV11-2 and TRBJ2-6): EAGVAQSPRYKIIEKRQSVAFWCNPISGHATLYWYQQILGQGPKLLIQFQNNGVVDDSQLPKDRFSAERLKGVDSTLKIQPAKLEDSAVYLCASSLWAKAFLSGANVLTFGAGSRLTVL.